This TCR beta chain was sequenced during a study of shared clonotypes between healthy human individuals. This clone appeared a single time. Its antigen is unknown. Trimming stripped 1 base from V and 0 bases from J, with 4 bases between. The CDR3 spans 14 residues. The germline CDR1 and CDR2 sequences are SGHVS and FNYEAQ. The study's findings and limits: The low donor count limited represented genetic and exposure-history diversity.

The study ran the assay at deep level. Libraries were prepared by immunoSEQ multiplex PCR; TCRdb keeps only in-frame clonotypes and omits some of them. The table lists a few hundred thousand clones, roughly 97% of them singletons, with approximately 0.057% in the top ten. Sequenced: naive CD4+ T cells sorted from blood. Subset described: CD45RA+ positively selected. The clonotype was recovered from a woman in her 30s in good health. The chain recombines TRBV7-6 with TRBJ2-1; D gene ambiguous. This CDR3 is CASSLGSSYNEQFF. CDR3 bases: TGTGCCAGCAGCTTAGGGAGCTCCTACAATGAGCAGTTCTTC.